This T cell receptor beta chain came from a study of T cells and Merkel cell carcinoma outcomes. Sequencing was performed with immunoSEQ multiplex PCR; in TCRdb, only in-frame clones are kept and a portion is missing. The table includes about 15,000 clones, around 81% detected once. Points from the study as a whole: Reportedly, T-cell repertoire with density predicts Merkel cell carcinoma outcomes.

This clone turned up a few times. What it recognizes is unknown. This CDR3 comprises 14 residues. V lost 2 bases, J lost 6 bases, and 10 bases lay in between. Germline lookup yields CDR1 MNHEY and CDR2 SMNVEV (reference sequence). The chain combines TRBV27 with TRBJ2-2, with D maybe TRBD1 (7 bases). The material sequenced was tumor tissue from Merkel cell carcinoma. The clonotype originates from a human donor with Merkel cell carcinoma. The CDR3 sequence: CASSLTGDSGELFF. CDR3 bases: TGTGCCAGCAGTTTAACAGGGGACTCCGGGGAGCTGTTTTTT.